Listed below are T cell receptor beta chains from one sample, sequenced in a study of CD8 T cells in Susac syndrome. One entry per CDR3 protein, called by TCRdb with MiXCR from the immunoSEQ multiplex PCR reads. The data hold a few hundred thousand distinct CDR3 sequences, with around 95% observed a single time. Sequencing was carried out using CD4+ T cells from PBMCs. These receptors all come from a human donor with multiple sclerosis. Both conserved end residues are part of each CDR3. The D gene is left open where the match is weak. Some rows mark clone size as missing; the rest say once, few, many or name a class of expanded clone.

V gene	clone size	J gene	D gene	CDR3 protein	CDR3 DNA
TRBV3-1	NA	TRBJ2-7	TRBD1	CASSRRTGQDEQYF	TGTGCCAGCAGCCGTCGGACAGGACAGGACGAGCAGTACTTC
TRBV20-1	NA	TRBJ2-3	TRBD2	CSARNPARGRGTDTQYF	TGCAGTGCTAGGAATCCGGCTCGCGGGAGGGGCACAGATACGCAGTATTTT
TRBV27	NA	TRBJ2-5	TRBD1	CASSLHGTGARFRETQYF	TGTGCCAGCAGTCTCCATGGGACAGGGGCGAGGTTCCGAGAGACCCAGTACTTC
TRBV29-1	NA	TRBJ2-2	NA	CSTGLNTNTGELFF	TGCAGCACAGGGCTGAACACCAACACCGGGGAGCTGTTTTTT
TRBV2	NA	TRBJ2-7	NA	CASSLGLSEREQYF	TGTGCCAGCAGCTTGGGACTCTCTGAGAGGGAGCAGTACTTC
TRBV7-9	NA	TRBJ2-3	NA	CASSTPASTDTQYF	TGTGCCAGCAGCACTCCCGCCAGCACAGATACGCAGTATTTT
TRBV30	NA	TRBJ2-7	NA	CAWSVGGAFPDYEQYF	TGTGCCTGGAGTGTAGGAGGGGCCTTCCCCGACTACGAGCAGTACTTC
TRBV20-1	NA	TRBJ2-1	NA	CSAKLAGVGNEQFF	TGCAGTGCTAAACTAGCAGGAGTTGGGAATGAGCAGTTCTTC
TRBV5-1	once	TRBJ2-3	NA	CASSISTDTQYF	TGCGCCAGCAGTATCAGCACAGATACGCAGTATTTT
TRBV5-1	NA	TRBJ2-5	NA	CASSRGGPIQETQYF	TGCGCCAGCAGCCGCGGGGGCCCCATACAAGAGACCCAGTACTTC
TRBV2	NA	TRBJ1-2	NA	CARGLGKNYGYTF	TGTGCCAGAGGCCTTGGGAAGAACTATGGCTACACCTTC
TRBV3-1	NA	TRBJ2-1	TRBD2	CASSPSSGRTYNEQFF	TGTGCCAGCAGCCCCTCTAGCGGGCGAACCTACAATGAGCAGTTCTTC
TRBV25-1	NA	TRBJ2-2	NA	CASSGLGTGELFF	TGTGCCAGCAGTGGCCTCGGGACCGGGGAGCTGTTTTTT
TRBV7-9	NA	TRBJ2-7	NA	CASSFSTPYEQYF	TGTGCCAGCAGCTTCTCGACACCCTACGAGCAGTACTTC
TRBV20-1	NA	TRBJ2-7	NA	CSAPKGTYEQYF	TGCAGTGCTCCCAAGGGGACCTACGAGCAGTACTTC
TRBV20-1	NA	TRBJ2-7	NA	CSAPRYSRSYEQYF	TGCAGTGCGCCTAGATACAGTAGGTCCTACGAGCAGTACTTC
TRBV7-2	NA	TRBJ1-2	NA	CASSLRGPGVQSYGYTF	TGTGCCAGCAGCTTGAGAGGGCCAGGGGTACAATCCTATGGCTACACCTTC
TRBV9	NA	TRBJ2-1	TRBD2	CASSFVGGGSEQFF	TGTGCCAGCAGCTTCGTTGGGGGAGGGTCTGAGCAGTTCTTC
TRBV6-5	NA	TRBJ2-5	NA	CASRTTRDSETQYF	TGTGCCAGCAGAACCACTAGGGATTCGGAGACCCAGTACTTC
TRBV25-1	NA	TRBJ1-5	TRBD1	CAIGDRGHCSNQPQHF	TGTGCCATCGGGGACAGGGGGCATTGTAGCAATCAGCCCCAGCATTTT
TRBV4-2	NA	TRBJ2-2	NA	CASSQESSRTGELFF	TGTGCCAGCAGCCAAGAATCGTCTAGAACCGGGGAGCTGTTTTTT
TRBV19	NA	TRBJ1-5	TRBD1	CASSSDRGQLQPQHF	TGTGCCAGTAGTTCGGACAGGGGGCAACTTCAGCCCCAGCATTTT
TRBV7-8	NA	TRBJ2-6	TRBD1	CASSPNRGYSGANVLTF	TGTGCCAGCAGCCCTAACAGGGGGTACTCTGGGGCCAACGTCCTGACTTTC
TRBV29-1	NA	TRBJ2-1	TRBD2	CSVGVAGRSEQFF	TGCAGCGTTGGGGTAGCGGGTAGGTCTGAGCAGTTCTTC
TRBV20-1	NA	TRBJ2-1	NA	CSARVSGGDLEHLNEQFF	TGCAGTGCTAGAGTTAGTGGCGGGGATCTGGAGCACCTAAATGAGCAGTTCTTC
TRBV11-2	NA	TRBJ2-5	TRBD2	CASSPAAPSGGGKETQYF	TGTGCCAGCAGCCCCGCCGCCCCTAGCGGGGGGGGGAAAGAGACCCAGTACTTC
TRBV20-1	NA	TRBJ2-1	NA	CSARSLARDNEQFF	TGCAGTGCTAGAAGTCTAGCGAGAGACAATGAGCAGTTCTTC
TRBV6-1	NA	TRBJ1-5	NA	CASSEGWTFNQPQHF	TGTGCCAGCAGTGAAGGTTGGACCTTCAATCAGCCCCAGCATTTT
TRBV29-1	NA	TRBJ2-1	TRBD1	CSVATRQGPYNEQFF	TGCAGCGTGGCGACACGACAGGGCCCCTACAATGAGCAGTTCTTC
TRBV18	once	TRBJ1-2	NA	CASSPLVDSQYGYTF	TGTGCCAGCTCACCCCTCGTGGACAGCCAATATGGCTACACCTTC
TRBV3-1	NA	TRBJ2-6	NA	CASTQISSGANVLTF	TGTGCCAGCACCCAGATAAGCTCCGGGGCCAACGTCCTGACTTTC
TRBV29-1	NA	TRBJ1-1	TRBD1	CSARGRTGTEAFF	TGCAGCGCCAGGGGGCGGACAGGGACTGAAGCTTTCTTT
TRBV20-1	NA	TRBJ1-1	NA	CSAPGVGQREEAFF	TGCAGTGCTCCCGGGGTGGGACAACGTGAAGAAGCTTTCTTT
TRBV5-1	once	TRBJ2-7	NA	CASRSQHGSYEQYF	TGCGCCAGCAGGAGCCAGCATGGGTCCTACGAGCAGTACTTC
TRBV10-3	NA	TRBJ2-1	NA	CAISESIRDVSNEQFF	TGTGCCATCAGTGAGTCGATACGAGACGTAAGCAATGAGCAGTTCTTC
TRBV25-1	once	TRBJ1-1	TRBD1	CASLTGQGMAFF	TGTGCCAGCCTTACGGGACAGGGAATGGCTTTCTTT
TRBV3-1	NA	TRBJ2-5	NA	CASSPTSAKGRETQYF	TGTGCCAGCAGCCCTACCTCAGCGAAAGGGCGAGAGACCCAGTACTTC
TRBV29-1	NA	TRBJ1-4	NA	CSVARSGAANEKLFF	TGCAGCGTTGCTCGGTCGGGGGCGGCTAATGAAAAACTGTTTTTT
TRBV11-2	NA	TRBJ2-1	NA	CATRVGPIWEQFF	TGTGCTACCCGTGTGGGCCCAATTTGGGAGCAGTTCTTC
TRBV12-3/TRBV12-4	NA	TRBJ2-7	TRBD1	CASSIGTGHEQYF	TGTGCCAGCAGTATAGGGACAGGGCACGAGCAGTACTTC
TRBV7-2	NA	TRBJ2-7	TRBD1	CASSSRTGLDEQYF	TGTGCCAGCAGCTCAAGGACAGGGTTGGACGAGCAGTACTTC
TRBV7-8	NA	TRBJ2-3	NA	CASTQRPLTDTQYF	TGTGCCAGCACCCAGAGGCCCTTAACAGATACGCAGTATTTT
TRBV3-1	NA	TRBJ2-1	NA	CASSSSTYEQFF	TGTGCCAGCAGCTCTTCTACGTACGAGCAGTTCTTC
TRBV7-2	NA	TRBJ2-2	NA	CASSIQKNTGELFF	TGTGCCAGCAGCATACAGAAGAACACCGGGGAGCTGTTTTTT
TRBV4-1	NA	TRBJ2-7	TRBD1	CASSQGASGQAAYEQYF	TGCGCCAGCAGCCAAGGCGCCTCGGGACAGGCCGCCTACGAGCAGTACTTC
TRBV6-5	NA	TRBJ2-7	NA	CASSYFSQPTYEQYF	TGTGCCAGCAGTTACTTTTCCCAACCCACCTACGAGCAGTACTTC
TRBV10-2	NA	TRBJ1-2	TRBD1	CASSEGTGVYGYTF	TGCGCCAGCAGTGAGGGGACAGGGGTCTATGGCTACACCTTC
TRBV29-1	NA	TRBJ2-4	NA	CSAYLTPPKNIQYF	TGCAGCGCCTACCTAACCCCACCCAAAAACATTCAGTACTTC
TRBV23-1	NA	TRBJ1-2	TRBD1	CASPRVGGTAAYGYTF	TGCGCCAGCCCCAGGGTAGGCGGGACAGCAGCGTATGGCTACACCTTC
TRBV5-6	NA	TRBJ1-5	NA	CASSLYRDLFEPQHF	TGTGCCAGCAGCCTCTACAGGGACCTTTTTGAGCCCCAGCATTTT
TRBV24-1	NA	TRBJ2-3	NA	CATSDSGTSNTQYF	TGTGCCACCAGTGATTCCGGGACTTCAAATACGCAGTATTTT
TRBV7-8	NA	TRBJ2-3	TRBD2	CASSLLAGLRDTQYF	TGTGCCAGCAGCTTATTAGCGGGGCTCCGGGATACGCAGTATTTT
TRBV6-6	NA	TRBJ2-7	TRBD2	CASSSGGGSVYEQYF	TGTGCCAGCAGTTCTGGTGGCGGGAGCGTCTACGAGCAGTACTTC
TRBV2	NA	TRBJ2-1	TRBD1	CASTAFAAGQGSEQFF	TGTGCCAGCACCGCGTTCGCGGCGGGACAGGGGAGTGAGCAGTTCTTC
TRBV15	once	TRBJ2-1	NA	CATSRDAGPYNEQFF	TGTGCCACCAGCAGAGATGCGGGGCCCTACAATGAGCAGTTCTTC
TRBV25-1	NA	TRBJ1-2	TRBD1	CASSAGTGATGYTF	TGTGCCAGCAGTGCGGGGACAGGGGCGACTGGCTACACCTTC
TRBV5-1	NA	TRBJ2-6	NA	CASRPQGLASGANVLTF	TGCGCCAGCAGACCTCAAGGACTCGCCTCTGGGGCCAACGTCCTGACTTTC
TRBV5-6	NA	TRBJ1-6	TRBD1	CASSPGTGIWNSPLHF	TGTGCCAGCAGCCCTGGGACAGGGATATGGAATTCACCCCTCCACTTT